The 14 T cell receptor beta chains reported below all come from one sample, sequenced in a study of shared clonotypes between healthy human individuals. The table came from immunoSEQ multiplex PCR; TCRdb's copy has only in-frame clones and leaves some out. The table lists 300,000 to 400,000 clones, 73% of them singletons. The sequenced sample was memory CD4+ T cells sorted from blood. The subset is: CD45RA-negative fraction. Receptors originate from a man between 25 and 39 years old in good health.

This chain connects TRBV28 to TRBJ1-1, with D perhaps TRBD1 (6 bases). Germline assignment: CDR1 MDHEN and CDR2 SYDVKM. Trimming removed 9 bases at V and 1 base at J, with 15 bases between. The CDR3 loop spans 14 amino acids. In DNA, the CDR3 is TGTGCCAGTCTTACGGGGGGGCGGAACACTGAAGCTTTCTTT. It codes for CASLTGGRNTEAFF.

The rearrangement joins TRBV9 to TRBJ2-2; 7 bases are a match to TRBD2. The CDR3 sequence is 15 residues long. Germline CDR1 SGDLS, CDR2 YYNGEE. Trimming cost V 0 bases and J 13 bases; bases outside gene matches: 12. The CDR3 loop is CASSVDPGRREVLFF. CDR3 coding DNA: TGTGCCAGCAGCGTAGATCCCGGGAGGAGGGAAGTGCTGTTTTTT.

The chain links TRBV5-6 to TRBJ2-1; D call uncertain. Trimming pared 0 bases from V and 7 bases from J, leaving 14 bases between. CDR3 length equals 15 residues. Germline CDR1 is SGHDT and CDR2 is YYEEEE. The DNA for the CDR3 is TGTGCCAGCAGCTTGGTGGCGCGCCTAAGTAATGAGCAGTTCTTC. Translated: CASSLVARLSNEQFF. The variable domain in full, completed from reference TRBV5-6 and TRBJ2-1, reads DAGVTQSPTHLIKTRGQQVTLRCSPKSGHDTVSWYQQALGQGPQFIFQYYEEEERQRGNFPDRFSGHQFPNYSSELNVNALLLGDSALYLCASSLVARLSNEQFFGPGTRLTVL.

This rearrangement joins TRBV11-3 to TRBJ2-1; TRBD2 is a possible D gene (5 bases). Looked up from germline, CDR1 is SGHNT and CDR2 is YENEEA. V shed 5 bases and J shed 8 bases, with 13 bases lying between them. This CDR3 is built from 13 residues. CDR3 in DNA: TGTGCCAGCAGCCCCGGTGCTAGCTATGAGCAGTTCTTC. This sequence encodes CASSPGASYEQFF. Full variable domain (rest looked up from reference TRBV11-3 and TRBJ2-1): EAGVVQSPRYKIIEKKQPVAFWCNPISGHNTLYWYLQNLGQGPELLIRYENEEAVDDSQLPKDRFSAERLKGVDSTLKIQPAELGDSAVYLCASSPGASYEQFFGPGTRLTVL.

V and J are TRBV7-9 and TRBJ2-1, with 11 nucleotides matching TRBD2. Per germline, CDR1 SEHNR and CDR2 FQNEAQ (reference sequence). J lost 7 bases, V lost 6 bases, and 2 bases had no gene match. The CDR3 runs 13 residues. Here the CDR3 reads CASRRTSGNEQFF. The CDR3 DNA reads as TGTGCCAGCAGGAGGACTAGCGGGAATGAGCAGTTCTTC.

The rearrangement joins TRBV29-1 to TRBJ2-3; no firm D call. V was pared by 7 bases and J by 3 bases, with 17 bases between. Germline CDR1 SQVTM, CDR2 ANQGSEA. This CDR3 is built from 14 residues. DNA for the CDR3: TGCAGCGGAAGGGCAGTTATAGGTACAGATACGCAGTATTTT. Translated, it gives CSGRAVIGTDTQYF.

V gene TRBV7-2 combines with J gene TRBJ2-4; TRBD2 is a possible D gene (6 bases). CDR1 is SGHTA and CDR2 is FQGNSA in the germline V gene. The CDR3 length is 15 residues. V shed 4 bases and J shed 6 bases, with 16 bases lying between them. CDR3 protein: CASSSPSGAGNIQYF. CDR3 nucleotides: TGTGCCAGCAGCTCACCTTCTGGAGCGGGAAACATTCAGTACTTC.

V usage is TRBV18 and J usage is TRBJ2-7, with 11 bases lining up with TRBD1. V gave up 6 bases and J gave up 3 bases; unmatched junction bases: 7. The germline V gene has CDR1 KGHSH and CDR2 LQKENI. There are 15 residues in the CDR3. The CDR3 DNA sequence: TGTGCCAGCTCGTCCGCCGGGACAGGGGGCTACGAGCAGTACTTC. It is translated as CASSSAGTGGYEQYF.

J is TRBJ2-7 and V is TRBV7-9; no firm D call. The CDR3 runs 12 residues. V was clipped by 8 bases and J by 3 bases, with 11 bases between them. Germline V gives CDR1 SEHNR, CDR2 FQNEAQ (reference sequence). CDR3 loop: CASAPGYYEQYF. DNA for the CDR3: TGTGCCAGCGCCCCCGGCTACTACGAGCAGTACTTC.

V gene TRBV27 combines with J gene TRBJ1-5, with D hard to call. Germline values: CDR1 MNHEY, CDR2 SMNVEV (reference sequence). The CDR3 totals 14 residues. Deletions cut 2 bases from V and 3 bases from J, with 8 bases between. The CDR3 DNA reads TGTGCCAGCAGTTTACACAGAAACAATCAGCCCCAGCATTTT. It yields the protein CASSLHRNNQPQHF.

The CDR3 coding sequence is TGTGCCAGCAGTCCATGGACTAGCGAAGCTCGGCACAATGAGCAGTTCTTC. Translated, it gives CASSPWTSEARHNEQFF. The rearrangement joins TRBV25-1 to TRBJ2-1; 9 nucleotides agree with TRBD2. The CDR3 loop spans 17 amino acids. Germline trimming cut 5 bases from V and 5 bases from J; bases unmatched to any gene: 13. Germline V gene sequence: CDR1 MGHDK, CDR2 SYGVNS.

The table lists this clone with a few counts. CDR3: CASSDLLARSQETQYF. CDR3 nucleotides: TGTGCCAGCAGTGATCTGCTAGCGCGGAGTCAAGAGACCCAGTACTTC. J is TRBJ2-5 and V is TRBV2; D possibly corresponds to TRBD2 (6 bases). Trimming left V 3 bases short and J 2 bases short, with 16 bases between. The CDR3 is 16 amino acids. Germline V gives CDR1 SNHLY, CDR2 FYNNEI.

The chain combines TRBV29-1 with TRBJ2-2; D tentatively reads TRBD1 or TRBD2 (5 bases each). The CDR3 has 12 residues. The germline V gene has CDR1 SQVTM and CDR2 ANQGSEA. V lost 4 bases and J lost 6, with 9 bases in between. The CDR3 here is CSVAPGPGELFF. In DNA, the CDR3 is TGCAGCGTTGCCCCGGGACCCGGGGAGCTGTTTTTT.

The CDR3: CASSVGWDTQYF. In DNA, the CDR3 is TGTGCCAGCAGTGTTGGTTGGGATACGCAGTATTTT. V gene TRBV2 combines with J gene TRBJ2-3; D not resolved. Trimming removed 4 bases from V and 6 bases from J, with 8 bases in between. The CDR3 runs 12 residues. Germline assignment: CDR1 SNHLY and CDR2 FYNNEI.